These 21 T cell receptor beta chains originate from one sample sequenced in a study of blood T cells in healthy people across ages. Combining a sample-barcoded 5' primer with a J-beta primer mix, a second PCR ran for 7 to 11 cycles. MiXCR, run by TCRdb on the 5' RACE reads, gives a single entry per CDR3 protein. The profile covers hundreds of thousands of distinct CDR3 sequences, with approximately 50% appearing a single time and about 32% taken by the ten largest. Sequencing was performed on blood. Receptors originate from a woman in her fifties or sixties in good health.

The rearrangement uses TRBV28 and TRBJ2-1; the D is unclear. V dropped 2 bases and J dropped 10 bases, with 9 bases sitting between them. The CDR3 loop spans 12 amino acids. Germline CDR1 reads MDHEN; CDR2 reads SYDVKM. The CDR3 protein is CASSLTDDEQFF. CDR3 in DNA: TGTGCCAGCAGTTTAACCGATGACGAGCAGTTCTTC.

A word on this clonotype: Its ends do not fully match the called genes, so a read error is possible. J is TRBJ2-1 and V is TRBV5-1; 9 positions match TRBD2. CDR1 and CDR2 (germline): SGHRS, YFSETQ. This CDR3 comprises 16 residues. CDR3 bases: TGCGTCAGCAATATGGGACTAGCTTCTGTCTACAATGAGCAGTTCTTC. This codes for CVSNMGLASVYNEQFF.

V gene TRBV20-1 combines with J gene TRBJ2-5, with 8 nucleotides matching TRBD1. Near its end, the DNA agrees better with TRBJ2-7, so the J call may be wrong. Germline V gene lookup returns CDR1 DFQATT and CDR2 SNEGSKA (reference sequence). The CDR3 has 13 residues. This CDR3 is CSALRTGNYEQYF. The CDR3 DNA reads TGCAGTGCTTTGAGGACAGGGAACTACGAGCAGTACTTC.

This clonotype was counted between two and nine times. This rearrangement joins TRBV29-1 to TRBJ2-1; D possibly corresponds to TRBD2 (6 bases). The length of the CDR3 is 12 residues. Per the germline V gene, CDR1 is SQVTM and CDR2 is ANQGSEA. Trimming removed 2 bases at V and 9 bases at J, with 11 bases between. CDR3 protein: CSVEPQRAEQFF. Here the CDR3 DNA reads TGCAGCGTTGAACCCCAGCGGGCTGAGCAGTTCTTC.

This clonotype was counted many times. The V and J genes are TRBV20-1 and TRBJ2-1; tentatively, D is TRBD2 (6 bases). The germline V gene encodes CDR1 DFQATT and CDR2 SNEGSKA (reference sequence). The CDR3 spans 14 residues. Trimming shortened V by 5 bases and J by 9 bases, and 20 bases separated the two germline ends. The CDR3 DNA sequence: TGCAGTGCTCGGCCGGGACTTGGCGGATCTGAGCAGTTCTTC. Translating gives CSARPGLGGSEQFF.

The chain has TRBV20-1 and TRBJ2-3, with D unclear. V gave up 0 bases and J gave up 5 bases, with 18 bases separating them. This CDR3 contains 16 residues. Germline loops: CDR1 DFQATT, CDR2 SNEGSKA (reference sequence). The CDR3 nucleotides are TGCAGTGCTAGAGATCTGTTGCACGACAAAGGAGATACGCAGTATTTT. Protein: CSARDLLHDKGDTQYF.

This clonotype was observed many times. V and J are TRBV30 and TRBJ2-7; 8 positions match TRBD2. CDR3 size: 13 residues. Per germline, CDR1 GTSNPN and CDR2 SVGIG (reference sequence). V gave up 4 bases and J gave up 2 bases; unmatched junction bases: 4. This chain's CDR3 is CAWNGGVAYEQYF. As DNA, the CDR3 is TGTGCCTGGAACGGGGGGGTGGCCTACGAGCAGTACTTC.

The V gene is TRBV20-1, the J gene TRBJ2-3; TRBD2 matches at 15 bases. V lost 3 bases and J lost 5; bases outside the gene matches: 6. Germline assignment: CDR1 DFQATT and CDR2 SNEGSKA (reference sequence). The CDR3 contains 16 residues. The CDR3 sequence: CSASGGTSGRIDTQYF. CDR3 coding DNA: TGCAGTGCTAGCGGGGGGACTAGCGGGAGGATAGATACGCAGTATTTT.

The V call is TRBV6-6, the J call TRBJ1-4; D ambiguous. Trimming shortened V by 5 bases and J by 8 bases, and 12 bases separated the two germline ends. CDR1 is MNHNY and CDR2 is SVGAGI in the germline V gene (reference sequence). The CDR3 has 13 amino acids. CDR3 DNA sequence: TGTGCCAGCAGTACGGACTTGGAGGAAAAACTGTTTTTT. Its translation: CASSTDLEEKLFF.

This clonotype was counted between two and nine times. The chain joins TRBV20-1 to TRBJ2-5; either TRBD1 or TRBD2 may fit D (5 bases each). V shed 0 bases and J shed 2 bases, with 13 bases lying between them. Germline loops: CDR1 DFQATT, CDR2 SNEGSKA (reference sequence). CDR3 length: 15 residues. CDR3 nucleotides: TGCAGTGCTAGAGATTGGGGGAGACAACAAGAGACCCAGTACTTC. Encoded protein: CSARDWGRQQETQYF.

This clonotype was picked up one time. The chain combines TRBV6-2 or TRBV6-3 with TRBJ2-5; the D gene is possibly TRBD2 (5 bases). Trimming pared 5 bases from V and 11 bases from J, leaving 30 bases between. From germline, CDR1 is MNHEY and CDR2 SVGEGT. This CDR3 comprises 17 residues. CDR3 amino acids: CASSKGSKVGDNNEQYF. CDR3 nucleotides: TGTGCCAGCAGTAAAGGATCCAAGGTGGGAGACAACAATGAGCAGTACTTC.

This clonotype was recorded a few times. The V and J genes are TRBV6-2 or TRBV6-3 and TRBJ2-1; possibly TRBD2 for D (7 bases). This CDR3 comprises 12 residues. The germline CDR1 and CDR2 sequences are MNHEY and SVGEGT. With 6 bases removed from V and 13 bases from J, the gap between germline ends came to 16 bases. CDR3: CASRSSGDIQFF. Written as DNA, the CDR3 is TGTGCCAGCAGGTCGAGCGGGGACATACAGTTCTTC.

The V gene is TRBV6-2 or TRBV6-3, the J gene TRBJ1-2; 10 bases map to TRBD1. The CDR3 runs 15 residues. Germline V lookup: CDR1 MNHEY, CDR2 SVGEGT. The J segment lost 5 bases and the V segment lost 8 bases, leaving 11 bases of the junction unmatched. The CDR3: CASGDRDRGVYGYTF. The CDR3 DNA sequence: TGTGCCAGCGGGGACCGGGACAGGGGAGTTTATGGCTACACCTTC.

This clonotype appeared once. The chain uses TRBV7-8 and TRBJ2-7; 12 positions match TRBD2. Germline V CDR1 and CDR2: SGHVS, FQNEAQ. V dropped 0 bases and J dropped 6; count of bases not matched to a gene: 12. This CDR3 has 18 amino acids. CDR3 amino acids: CASSLAWSASGRGGEQYF. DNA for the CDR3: TGTGCCAGCAGCTTAGCGTGGTCTGCTAGCGGGAGGGGTGGCGAGCAGTACTTC.

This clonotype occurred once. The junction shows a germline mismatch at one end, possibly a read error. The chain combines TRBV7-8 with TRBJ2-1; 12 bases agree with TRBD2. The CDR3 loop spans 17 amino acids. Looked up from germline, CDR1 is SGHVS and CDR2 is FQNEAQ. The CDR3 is CASSHDRELAGGNERFF. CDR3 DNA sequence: TGTGCCAGCAGCCACGACAGGGAACTAGCGGGAGGCAATGAGCGGTTCTTC. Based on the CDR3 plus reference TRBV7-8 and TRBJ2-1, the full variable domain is GAGVSQSPRYKVAKRGQDVALRCDPISGHVSLFWYQQALGQGPEFLTYFQNEAQLDKSGLPSDRFFAERPEGSVSTLKIQRTQQEDSAVYLCASSHDRELAGGNERFFGPGTRLTVL.

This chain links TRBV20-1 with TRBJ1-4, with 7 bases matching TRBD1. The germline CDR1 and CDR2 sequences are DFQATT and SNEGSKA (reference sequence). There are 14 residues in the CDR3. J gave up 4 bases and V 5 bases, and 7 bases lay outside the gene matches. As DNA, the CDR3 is TGCAGTGCTCCGCGGGACAGATATAATGAAAAACTGTTTTTT. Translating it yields CSAPRDRYNEKLFF.

The CDR3 protein is CATKDRAGANVLTF. The CDR3, as DNA: TGTGCCACCAAGGACAGGGCGGGGGCCAACGTCCTGACTTTC. The gene calls are TRBV6-1 and TRBJ2-6, with 8 positions matching TRBD1. Unmatched junction bases numbered 6, after V lost 10 bases and J lost 4 bases. The CDR3 sequence is 14 residues long. Germline V lookup: CDR1 MNHNS, CDR2 SASEGT.

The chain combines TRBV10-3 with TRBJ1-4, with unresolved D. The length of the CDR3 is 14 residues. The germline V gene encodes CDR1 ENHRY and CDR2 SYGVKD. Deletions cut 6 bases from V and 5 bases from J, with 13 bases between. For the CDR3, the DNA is TGTGCCATCAGGGCCCCCGAAGAGAATGAAAAACTGTTTTTT. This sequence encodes CAIRAPEENEKLFF.

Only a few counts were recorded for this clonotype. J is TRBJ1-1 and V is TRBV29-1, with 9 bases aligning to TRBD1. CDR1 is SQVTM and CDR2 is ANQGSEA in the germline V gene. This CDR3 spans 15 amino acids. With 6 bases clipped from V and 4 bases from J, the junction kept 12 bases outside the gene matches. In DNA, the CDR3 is TGCAGCGTCGACGAAACAGGGGGCGATAGCACTGAAGCTTTCTTT. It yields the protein CSVDETGGDSTEAFF.

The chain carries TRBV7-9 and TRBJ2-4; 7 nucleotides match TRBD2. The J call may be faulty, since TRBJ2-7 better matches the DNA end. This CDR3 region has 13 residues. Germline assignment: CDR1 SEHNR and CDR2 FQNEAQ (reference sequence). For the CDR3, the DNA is TGTGCCAGCAGCTCCGGGGACTACGGCGAGCAGTACTTC. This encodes CASSSGDYGEQYF.

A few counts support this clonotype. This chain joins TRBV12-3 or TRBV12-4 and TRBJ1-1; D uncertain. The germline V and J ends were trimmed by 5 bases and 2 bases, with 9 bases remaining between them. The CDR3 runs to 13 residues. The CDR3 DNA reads TGTGCCAGCAGTAAAAGGGTAAACACTGAAGCTTTCTTT. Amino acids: CASSKRVNTEAFF.